This T cell receptor beta chain derives from a study of brain T cells in children with intractable seizures. Only in-frame clones appear in the TCRdb table, and some are missing; sequencing was by immunoSEQ multiplex PCR. The sample comprises 300,000 to 400,000 clones, over 90% of which are singletons, and around 5% rests with the top ten. Time point specified: blood from clinic visit 5 months post-surgery; TSC patient then seizure free. Sequencing was limited to surgery cases with top T cell transcript signatures in brain tissue. Before surgery, patients took at least one anti-epileptic drug. V lost 2 bases and J lost 4, with 14 bases in between. The CDR3 runs to 15 residues. Germline loops: CDR1 MNHEY, CDR2 SVGAGI.

The receptor was derived from a boy less than two years old with tuberous sclerosis and intractable seizures. J is TRBJ1-1 and V is TRBV6-5, with D uncertain. The sequences come from peripheral blood, collected 5 to 6 months after surgery. The CDR3 spells CASSYGETLGTEAFF. The CDR3 nucleotides are TGTGCCAGCAGTTACGGGGAGACGTTGGGCACTGAAGCTTTCTTT.